These T cell receptor beta chains were read from a single sample in a study of T cells after yellow fever vaccination. MiXCR, run by TCRdb on the 5' RACE reads, gives a single entry per CDR3 protein. The data hold roughly 250,000 distinct CDR3 sequences, with 13% observed a single time. The sample consisted of CD4+ T cells sorted from PBMCs, taken 45 days after the yellow fever booster vaccination. The receptors come from a man aged 25 to 40 who received the YFV17D yellow fever vaccine. The CDR3 runs from the conserved cysteine through the conserved F or W. Fields, in order: D gene, clone size, V gene, J gene, CDR3 protein, CDR3 DNA. A D gene is named only where the DNA matches it firmly. The listing skips clone size in some rows; elsewhere it reads once, few, many or a size class.

TRBD1	few	TRBV15	TRBJ2-7	CATSNRDRGNDEQYF	TGTGCCACCAGCAACCGGGACAGGGGTAACGACGAGCAGTACTTC
TRBD1	.	TRBV6-4	TRBJ2-3	CASSETGGSDTQYF	TGTGCCAGCAGTGAAACAGGGGGCTCCGATACGCAGTATTTT
.	.	TRBV6-1	TRBJ2-2	CATQVGGRDTGELFF	TGTGCCACCCAGGTTGGGGGTCGGGACACCGGGGAGCTGTTTTTT
TRBD2	few	TRBV7-9	TRBJ2-5	CASSPGAGAGETQYF	TGTGCCAGCAGCCCCGGAGCGGGGGCCGGAGAGACCCAGTACTTC
TRBD2	.	TRBV25-1	TRBJ2-5	CASALAGAETQYF	TGTGCCAGCGCCCTAGCGGGAGCAGAGACCCAGTACTTC
.	once	TRBV18	TRBJ2-7	CASSPPSGPMQYF	TGTGCCAGCTCACCCCCTTCAGGGCCGATGCAGTACTTC
.	few	TRBV12-3/TRBV12-4	TRBJ2-4	CASSLTPRSKNIQYF	TGTGCCAGCAGTTTAACCCCCAGATCCAAAAACATTCAGTACTTC
.	few	TRBV7-2	TRBJ2-3	CASSHTSGFSTDTQYF	TGTGCCAGCAGTCACACATCGGGATTTAGCACAGATACGCAGTATTTT
.	.	TRBV12-3/TRBV12-4	TRBJ1-1	CASREINTEAFF	TGTGCCAGCAGAGAGATCAACACTGAAGCTTTCTTT
.	.	TRBV12-3/TRBV12-4	TRBJ1-2	CASSPRVISSRGYTF	TGTGCCAGCAGTCCGAGGGTGATCTCATCGCGTGGCTACACCTTC
.	many	TRBV28	TRBJ2-1	CASSLTLSANEQFF	TGTGCCAGCAGTTTAACGCTTAGCGCCAATGAGCAGTTCTTC